This T cell receptor beta chain was sequenced during a study of blood T cell repertoires in COVID-19. Under the authors' procedure: Nucleated cell counts were estimated from reference gene primer amplification. The data were produced by immunoSEQ multiplex PCR, yet TCRdb's version contains in-frame clones alone and is incomplete. Clone size and the V and J calls come from that table; the DNA yielded D and trimming. The sample consists of approximately 76,000 clones, about four fifths of them appearing once. This TCR derives from a man older than 75 with active or convalescent COVID-19. Sequences were obtained from peripheral blood.

CDR3 protein: CASKVLAGYEQYF. CDR3 nucleotide sequence: TGTGCCAGCAAGGTCCTAGCGGGTTACGAGCAGTACTTC. The chain combines TRBV2 with TRBJ2-7; 8 nucleotides align to TRBD2. The CDR3 runs to 13 residues. J was trimmed by 4 bases and V by 7 bases; bases with no gene match: 6. Per germline, CDR1 SNHLY and CDR2 FYNNEI.